This is a list of T cell receptor beta chains from one sample in a study of shared clonotypes between healthy human individuals. Libraries were prepared by immunoSEQ multiplex PCR; TCRdb keeps only in-frame clonotypes and omits some of them. The table has hundreds of thousands of clones, 90% to 96% seen once; the top ten hold about 0.064%. Sequenced material: naive CD4+ T cells sorted from blood. The receptors here all came from a woman aged 25 to 39 in good health. Each CDR3 is given with its conserved first and last residue. A D gene is named only where the DNA matches it firmly. Where a row states a size, it is once, few, many or the class of an expanded clone; other rows omit it.

J gene: TRBJ1-2
V gene: TRBV10-1
D gene: TRBD1
clone size: .
CDR3 DNA: TGCGCCAGCAGTGAAGGGACAGGCTATGGCTACACCTTC
CDR3 protein: CASSEGTGYGYTF

J gene: TRBJ1-4
V gene: TRBV18
D gene: .
clone size: .
CDR3 DNA: TGTGCCAGCTCACCTCGTTGGGCAACTAATGAAAAACTGTTTTTT
CDR3 protein: CASSPRWATNEKLFF

J gene: TRBJ2-5
V gene: TRBV2
D gene: .
clone size: .
CDR3 DNA: TGTGCCAGCAGTGGGGGGGAGAGAGAGACCCAGTACTTC
CDR3 protein: CASSGGERETQYF

J gene: TRBJ1-5
V gene: TRBV19
D gene: .
clone size: .
CDR3 DNA: TGTGCCAGTAGTATAGTCAGGGATGGGAATCAGCCCCAGCATTTT
CDR3 protein: CASSIVRDGNQPQHF

J gene: TRBJ2-2
V gene: TRBV11-3
D gene: .
clone size: .
CDR3 DNA: TGTGCCAGCGGCACAGGGTACACCGGGGAGCTGTTTTTT
CDR3 protein: CASGTGYTGELFF

J gene: TRBJ2-3
V gene: TRBV5-6
D gene: TRBD2
clone size: .
CDR3 DNA: TGTGCCAGCAGCGGGACTAGCGGGAGCACAGATACGCAGTATTTT
CDR3 protein: CASSGTSGSTDTQYF

J gene: TRBJ2-7
V gene: TRBV7-6
D gene: .
clone size: .
CDR3 DNA: TGTGCCAGCAGCCCCGGACCAAGAGGGGCCTACGAGCAGTACTTC
CDR3 protein: CASSPGPRGAYEQYF

J gene: TRBJ1-2
V gene: TRBV28
D gene: .
clone size: .
CDR3 DNA: TGTGCCAGCAGGAGGCCCCTTAGGGACGGCTACACCTTC
CDR3 protein: CASRRPLRDGYTF

J gene: TRBJ2-1
V gene: TRBV18
D gene: TRBD2
clone size: once
CDR3 DNA: TGTGCCAGCTCACCAGACGTCGGGGGAGGGGCCTACAATGAGCAGTTCTTC
CDR3 protein: CASSPDVGGGAYNEQFF

J gene: TRBJ1-5
V gene: TRBV7-9
D gene: .
clone size: .
CDR3 DNA: TGTGCCAGCAGCCTGGACAGTACGAGCAATCAGCCCCAGCATTTT
CDR3 protein: CASSLDSTSNQPQHF

J gene: TRBJ1-2
V gene: TRBV4-2
D gene: .
clone size: .
CDR3 DNA: TGTGCCAGCAGCTATCAAAACGGGGGCGGGGGTAACTATGGCTACACCTTC
CDR3 protein: CASSYQNGGGGNYGYTF